What follows describes a single T cell receptor beta chain. After removal of 6 bases from V and 0 bases from J, the junction contained 7 bases not matched to a gene. The CDR3 has 16 amino acids. Germline CDR1 and CDR2: LNHDA and SQIVND (reference sequence). The source of the sample is a study of blood T cell repertoires in COVID-19. In the original workflow: Amplification with reference gene primers provided the estimates of nucleated cell counts. Measured with immunoSEQ multiplex PCR; TCRdb has only the in-frame clones, and not every one. That table furnishes V, J and clone size, whereas the DNA furnished D and trimming. The sample has 270,000 or so clones, around 93% seen once; the top ten hold about 3%.

The sequence was obtained from a middle-aged man who had been exposed to COVID-19. The sequencing sample was made of PBMCs or T cells enriched from blood (not recorded which). V usage is TRBV19 and J usage is TRBJ2-2, with 7 bases lining up with TRBD2. CDR3: CASRRGGSANTGELFF. As DNA, the CDR3 is TGTGCCAGTAGACGGGGCGGGAGCGCGAACACCGGGGAGCTGTTTTTT.